These 27 T cell receptor beta chains were all obtained from the same sample, sequenced in a study of T cell responses to AZD1222 COVID-19 vaccine. Using immunoSEQ multiplex PCR, the repertoire was profiled, and TCRdb retains in-frame clones only, with some absent. The top ten clones hold roughly 5% of a sample with some 90,000 clones, under 95% of them seen once. Source: peripheral blood, taken on day 0 of MenACWY control vaccination. Receptors originate from an adult in good health.

The gene calls are TRBV4-2 and TRBJ1-2; tentative D call: TRBD1 (6 bases). CDR3 length: 16 amino acids. Trimming removed 0 bases from V and 5 bases from J, with 16 bases in between. Looked up from germline, CDR1 is LGHNA and CDR2 is YNFKEQ. The CDR3 region is CASSQDGGQTSYGYTF. For the CDR3, the DNA is TGTGCCAGCAGCCAAGATGGGGGCCAAACGAGTTATGGCTACACCTTC.

The chain joins TRBV3-1 (or the pseudogene TRBV3-2) to TRBJ1-2; D is undetermined. The V gene lost 6 bases and the J gene lost 5 bases, with 13 bases spanning the gap. CDR3 length: 13 amino acids. Germline V CDR1 and CDR2: LGHDT, YNNKEL (reference sequence). The CDR3 loop is CASSLLQSYGYTF. The CDR3 DNA reads TGTGCCAGCAGTCTTCTACAGAGTTATGGCTACACCTTC.

The J gene is TRBJ2-2, the V gene TRBV6-5; TRBD1 or TRBD2 may be the D gene (5 bases each). CDR3 size: 15 residues. Between the trimmed V and J ends, which lost 6 bases and 7 bases, there was a span of 18 bases. The germline V gene has CDR1 MNHEY and CDR2 SVGAGI. The CDR3 DNA is TGTGCCAGCAGGGGGCTCGGGGCTGGTCGCGGGGAGCTGTTTTTT. It is translated as CASRGLGAGRGELFF.

This rearrangement joins TRBV6-4 to TRBJ1-5, with 7 bases matching TRBD1. The germline V gene encodes CDR1 MRHNA and CDR2 SNTAGT. This CDR3 contains 12 residues. Trimming at V came to 7 bases and at J to 6 bases, leaving 3 bases not matched to a gene. In DNA, the CDR3 is TGTGCCAGCACCCAGGGGGGTCAGCCCCAGCATTTT. Its translation is CASTQGGQPQHF.

This sequence joins TRBV19 and TRBJ1-6; 9 positions match TRBD1. The CDR3 spans 18 residues. The ends lost 3 bases at V and 5 bases at J; junction bases unmatched: 11. Germline CDR1 and CDR2: LNHDA and SQIVND (reference sequence). This chain's CDR3 is CASSMDVTGGVNNSPLHF. The CDR3 region has the DNA TGTGCCAGTAGTATGGACGTAACAGGGGGCGTTAATAATTCACCCCTCCACTTT.

V usage is TRBV21-1 and J usage is TRBJ2-3; the table's D call of TRBD1 was not tested on the DNA. TRBV21-1 is a pseudogene segment. The CDR3 extends over 16 amino acids. The CDR3 bases are TGTGCCAGCAGCACATCCCAGGGGGACCCCACAGATACGCAGTATTTT. Encoded protein: CASSTSQGDPTDTQYF.

The chain recombines TRBV2 with TRBJ1-6; D gene uncertain. In germline, CDR1 is SNHLY, CDR2 FYNNEI. CDR3 length: 14 amino acids. Trimming removed 6 bases at V and 9 bases at J, with 15 bases between. CDR3 DNA: TGTGCCAGCAGCGAACCTAAACTGGGTTCACCCCTCCACTTT. It codes for CASSEPKLGSPLHF.

In nucleotides, the CDR3 is TGTGCCAGCAGCCGAGATTTGGGGTTTGACGGGGAGCTGTTTTTT. Protein product: CASSRDLGFDGELFF. The chain has TRBV14 and TRBJ2-2; D uncertain. The CDR3 runs 15 residues. In germline, CDR1 is SGHDN, CDR2 FVKESK. Trimming pared 4 bases from V and 7 bases from J, leaving 16 bases between.

In this sample, this clone turned up once. The chain couples TRBV6-5 to TRBJ2-1; 11 bases match TRBD2. Germline loops: CDR1 MNHEY, CDR2 SVGAGI. V lost 2 bases and J lost 6; bases outside the gene matches: 6. The CDR3 has 16 residues. This CDR3 is CASSYLSGRASNEQFF. The CDR3 region has the DNA TGTGCCAGCAGTTACCTTAGCGGGAGGGCCAGCAATGAGCAGTTCTTC.

The chain employs TRBV6-5 and TRBJ2-7, with TRBD1 identical over 10 bases. This CDR3 comprises 14 residues. Germline values: CDR1 MNHEY, CDR2 SVGAGI. V was clipped by 7 bases and J by 5 bases; unmatched bases: 8. CDR3 loop: CASKSRDRGDEQYF. In nucleotides, the CDR3 is TGTGCCAGCAAGTCCCGGGACAGGGGAGACGAGCAGTACTTC.

The CDR3 region is CASSPPGAGGYEQFF. DNA for the CDR3: TGTGCCAGCTCACCCCCGGGGGCAGGAGGGTATGAGCAGTTCTTC. The chain recombines TRBV18 with TRBJ2-1; D may correspond to TRBD1 or TRBD2 (6 bases each). This CDR3 contains 15 residues. The ends were cut back, 3 bases at V and 8 bases at J, with 17 bases in the middle. From germline, CDR1 is KGHSH and CDR2 LQKENI.

The chain employs TRBV5-6 and TRBJ1-3, with TRBD1 matching over 7 bases. V lost 3 bases and J lost 2; bases outside the gene matches: 8. This CDR3 has 16 amino acids. Looked up from germline, CDR1 is SGHDT and CDR2 is YYEEEE. CDR3 DNA sequence: TGTGCCAGCAGCTCCCTACAGGGGATCACTGGAAACACCATATATTTT. Encoded protein: CASSSLQGITGNTIYF.

The chain recombines TRBV11-2 with TRBJ2-5; the match to TRBD2 covers 9 bases. The CDR3 runs to 15 residues. Germline lookup yields CDR1 SGHAT and CDR2 FQNNGV. J lost 4 bases, V lost 4 bases, and 7 bases had no gene match. The CDR3 DNA is TGTGCCAGCAGCTCGAATAGCGGGAGTGCAGAGACCCAGTACTTC. It translates to CASSSNSGSAETQYF.

The table lists this clone with a few counts. The chain links TRBV2 to TRBJ2-7; D call uncertain. V was shortened by 6 bases and J by 2 bases, with 8 bases between the two germline ends. There are 12 residues in the CDR3. Germline loops: CDR1 SNHLY, CDR2 FYNNEI. This CDR3 is CASSLVTYEQYF. CDR3 in DNA: TGTGCCAGCAGCCTAGTAACCTACGAGCAGTACTTC.

V usage is TRBV7-8 and J usage is TRBJ2-1; 9 bases are shared with TRBD2. V lost 5 bases, J lost 2 bases, and 4 bases stayed unmatched. The CDR3 consists of 15 residues. The germline V gene encodes CDR1 SGHVS and CDR2 FQNEAQ. The CDR3 reads CASSVGLAAYNEQFF. The CDR3 DNA follows: TGTGCCAGCAGCGTGGGACTAGCAGCCTACAATGAGCAGTTCTTC.

This rearrangement joins TRBV5-1 to TRBJ2-3; 7 nucleotides align to TRBD1. With 2 bases clipped from V and 3 bases from J, the junction kept 6 bases outside the gene matches. From germline, CDR1 is SGHRS and CDR2 YFSETQ. The CDR3 loop spans 15 amino acids. As DNA, the CDR3 is TGCGCCAGCAGCTTATCCGGGACAGTAACAGATACGCAGTATTTT. Its translation: CASSLSGTVTDTQYF.

The rearrangement joins TRBV24-1 to TRBJ1-2; 9 bases match TRBD1. J was trimmed by 4 bases and V by 4 bases; bases with no gene match: 9. The CDR3 contains 16 residues. The germline V gene encodes CDR1 KGHDR and CDR2 SFDVKD. The CDR3 coding sequence is TGTGCCACCAGTGACCCCACAGGGGGCTTTGGCTATGGCTACACCTTC. It translates to CATSDPTGGFGYGYTF.

The CDR3 DNA is TGTGCCAGCACCCCGGGACAGTCTTTCTACGAGCAGTACTTC. Protein: CASTPGQSFYEQYF. The chain recombines TRBV28 with TRBJ2-7; 7 bases agree with TRBD1. The germline gives CDR1 MDHEN, CDR2 SYDVKM. The CDR3 has 14 amino acids. With 7 bases clipped from V and 3 bases from J, the junction kept 9 bases outside the gene matches. Looking up the rest from reference TRBV28 and TRBJ2-7 gives the full variable domain: DVKVTQSSRYLVKRTGEKVFLECVQDMDHENMFWYRQDPGLGLRLIYFSYDVKMKEKGDIPEGYSVSREKKERFSLILESASTNQTSMYLCASTPGQSFYEQYFGPGTRLTVT.

This chain uses TRBV27 with TRBJ2-1; 14 bases agree with TRBD2. The CDR3 contains 17 residues. Germline V CDR1 and CDR2: MNHEY, SMNVEV (reference sequence). The J segment lost 6 bases and the V segment lost 5 bases, leaving 9 bases of the junction unmatched. CDR3 protein: CASSTTRGTSGSNEQFF. CDR3 DNA sequence: TGTGCCAGCAGTACAACAAGGGGGACTAGCGGGAGCAATGAGCAGTTCTTC.

The CDR3 DNA is TGTGCCAGCAGCTTAGAGTCTAGCGGGAGCCATGAGCAGTTCTTC. Its protein product is CASSLESSGSHEQFF. V usage is TRBV11-2 and J usage is TRBJ2-1, with 10 bases matching TRBD2. Losses at the gene ends were 0 bases for V and 8 bases for J; bases not matched to a gene: 4. Germline values: CDR1 SGHAT, CDR2 FQNNGV. This CDR3 has 15 residues.

This chain links TRBV9 with TRBJ1-1; D is unclear. Germline loops: CDR1 SGDLS, CDR2 YYNGEE. The CDR3 sequence is 14 residues long. Trimming left V 0 bases short and J 0 bases short, with 6 bases between. In nucleotides, the CDR3 is TGTGCCAGCAGCGTAGGCAGTATGAACACTGAAGCTTTCTTT. Translated, it gives CASSVGSMNTEAFF.

The V and J genes are TRBV19 and TRBJ2-6, with no clear D. The CDR3 totals 17 residues. Germline loops: CDR1 LNHDA, CDR2 SQIVND (reference sequence). Trimming shortened V by 3 bases and J by 0 bases, and 12 bases separated the two germline ends. The CDR3 reads CASSMSQGISGANVLTF. CDR3 sequence (DNA): TGTGCCAGTAGTATGAGCCAAGGAATCTCTGGGGCCAACGTCCTGACTTTC. Full variable domain (remainder filled in from reference TRBV19 and TRBJ2-6): DGGITQSPKYLFRKEGQNVTLSCEQNLNHDAMYWYRQDPGQGLRLIYYSQIVNDFQKGDIAEGYSVSREKKESFPLTVTSAQKNPTAFYLCASSMSQGISGANVLTFGAGSRLTVL.

In its sample, this clone was seen once. The chain employs TRBV28 and TRBJ2-7, with D maybe TRBD1 (6 bases). CDR1 and CDR2 from the germline V gene are MDHEN and SYDVKM. This CDR3 comprises 14 residues. Trimming stripped 4 bases from V and 7 bases from J, with 17 bases between. The CDR3 spells CASSWGGLGGEQYF. The CDR3 DNA follows: TGTGCCAGCAGTTGGGGCGGGTTAGGGGGAGAGCAGTACTTC. The variable domain in full, completed from reference TRBV28 and TRBJ2-7, reads DVKVTQSSRYLVKRTGEKVFLECVQDMDHENMFWYRQDPGLGLRLIYFSYDVKMKEKGDIPEGYSVSREKKERFSLILESASTNQTSMYLCASSWGGLGGEQYFGPGTRLTVT.

This chain uses TRBV21-1 with TRBJ2-1; the listed D gene, TRBD2, was not tested against the DNA. TRBV21-1 is designated a pseudogene. CDR3 size: 15 residues. The CDR3 nucleotides read TGTGCCAGCAGCCTCCGGTCGAGCGAATACAATGAGCAGTTCTTC. It specifies CASSLRSSEYNEQFF.

The genes are TRBV12-3 or TRBV12-4 and TRBJ1-5; D possibly corresponds to TRBD1 (5 bases). Trimming left V 2 bases short and J 4 bases short, with 6 bases between. CDR3 length: 13 amino acids. In DNA form, the CDR3 reads TGTGCCAGCAGTTTACGGGGGAATCAGCCCCAGCATTTT. Its translation: CASSLRGNQPQHF.

J is TRBJ1-4 and V is TRBV5-8, with D hard to call. Trimming removed 4 bases from V and 1 base from J, with 11 bases in between. The germline CDR1 and CDR2 sequences are SGHTS and YDEGEE. The CDR3 sequence is 15 residues long. CDR3 sequence: CASSLRIRTNEKLFF. The CDR3 nucleotides are TGTGCCAGCAGCCTACGGATCAGAACTAATGAAAAACTGTTTTTT.

The chain combines TRBV27 with TRBJ2-7; weak D call: TRBD1 (6 bases). The CDR3 has 16 amino acids. The ends were cut back, 4 bases at V and 4 bases at J, with 20 bases in the middle. Germline CDR1 reads MNHEY; CDR2 reads SMNVEV (reference sequence). Here the CDR3 reads CASSSGTGTSHYEQYF. DNA for the CDR3: TGTGCCAGCAGTTCGGGAACCGGGACATCTCATTACGAGCAGTACTTC.